The rows below give T cell receptor beta chains drawn from one sample of a study of cytomegalovirus exposure and HLA in healthy donors. Data came from immunoSEQ multiplex PCR; TCRdb stores just in-frame clones and leaves some out. The sample shows about 73,000 clones, 75% of them seen only once. The sequencing input was PBMCs. These receptors all stem from a man in his 70s in good health and CMV-seronegative. Both conserved end residues are trimmed from each CDR3.

V: TRBV6-4; J: TRBJ2-7; CDR3: ASSVGTGYEQY
V: TRBV9; J: TRBJ1-4; CDR3: ASSPRTGANNEKLF
V: TRBV5-5; J: TRBJ1-4; CDR3: ASSPGTGVNNEKLF
V: TRBV6-1; J: TRBJ1-1; CDR3: ASSEPGRGTEAF
V: TRBV7-6; J: TRBJ1-6; CDR3: ASSLMSGTRSPLH
V: TRBV9; J: TRBJ2-2; CDR3: ASTPLPNTGELF
V: TRBV5-7; J: TRBJ2-3; CDR3: ASSTPGLAGVRDTDTQY
V: TRBV18; J: TRBJ2-6; CDR3: ASSPRNSGANVLT
V: TRBV7-8; J: TRBJ1-3; CDR3: ASSPNPQALSGNTIY
V: TRBV6-5; J: TRBJ2-5; CDR3: ASSEQAQETQY
V: TRBV18; J: TRBJ2-1; CDR3: ASSAYPSSSYNEQF
V: TRBV29-1; J: TRBJ1-3; CDR3: SVLSTGSGNTIY
V: TRBV10-3; J: TRBJ2-5; CDR3: AISESRGGGAFETQY
V: TRBV7-9; J: TRBJ1-4; CDR3: SSHDWNNEKLF
V: TRBV7-7; J: TRBJ2-5; CDR3: ASSQGLGETQY
V: TRBV7-9; J: TRBJ2-3; CDR3: ASSGGLAGRTDTQY
V: TRBV29-1; J: TRBJ1-6; CDR3: SVRDILDNSPLH
V: TRBV6-6; J: TRBJ1-1; CDR3: ASSSSGRGNTEAF
V: TRBV21-1; J: TRBJ2-7; CDR3: ASSKPGRAPTYEQY
V: TRBV11-2; J: TRBJ1-5; CDR3: ASSFLGGNQPQH
V: TRBV7-2; J: TRBJ2-1; CDR3: ASSLERTSGGYNEQF
V: TRBV7-2; J: TRBJ2-7; CDR3: ASSIGQGLYEQY
V: TRBV12-5; J: TRBJ2-7; CDR3: ASGLSGLDEQY
V: TRBV5-1; J: TRBJ2-5; CDR3: ASSSQDSDQETQY
V: TRBV5-6; J: TRBJ2-7; CDR3: ASSLQGTAYEQY
V: TRBV25-1; J: TRBJ2-7; CDR3: ASSEFGEGLYEQY
V: TRBV18; J: TRBJ2-3; CDR3: ASSPSGDTQY
V: TRBV25-1; J: TRBJ2-7; CDR3: ATRRDYEQY
V: TRBV4-1; J: TRBJ2-5; CDR3: ASSQVGGDVETQY
V: TRBV18; J: TRBJ2-1; CDR3: ASSQAESNEQF
V: TRBV10-3; J: TRBJ1-1; CDR3: AISESNSPEAF
V: TRBV4-1; J: TRBJ1-2; CDR3: ASSQVQYRADT
V: TRBV19; J: TRBJ2-1; CDR3: ASSIVTSSLPSYNEQF
V: TRBV5-6; J: TRBJ1-4; CDR3: ASSSGQGVEKLF
V: TRBV6-5; J: TRBJ1-2; CDR3: ASSPTDNYGYT
V: TRBV18; J: TRBJ2-2; CDR3: ASSPPTTGTGELF
V: TRBV27; J: TRBJ2-3; CDR3: ASSSRLAGGGDTQY
V: TRBV19; J: TRBJ2-2; CDR3: ASSGQINTGELF
V: TRBV7-9; J: TRBJ1-4; CDR3: ASSRRAGGELF
V: TRBV18; J: TRBJ2-5; CDR3: ASSPYLQGQETQY
V: TRBV15; J: TRBJ2-5; CDR3: ATSRAPGTSGGQETQY
V: TRBV5-6; J: TRBJ1-5; CDR3: ASSLRTGSYQPQH
V: TRBV28; J: TRBJ1-2; CDR3: ASSSAPRGFGYT
V: TRBV6-5; J: TRBJ1-1; CDR3: ASSYSSGSMNTEAF
V: TRBV9; J: TRBJ2-1; CDR3: ASSVSVTSGLQNEQF
V: TRBV30; J: TRBJ1-3; CDR3: AWDKTGAGNTIY
V: TRBV5-1; J: TRBJ1-1; CDR3: ASSFNRGTEAF
V: TRBV29-1; J: TRBJ2-2; CDR3: SAGGTYTGELF
V: TRBV28; J: TRBJ2-3; CDR3: ASSLPDRGQGDTQY
V: TRBV27; J: TRBJ1-5; CDR3: ASSGQYANSNQPQH
V: TRBV7-2; J: TRBJ1-1; CDR3: ASSLSGGPNTEAF
V: TRBV9; J: TRBJ2-5; CDR3: ASSVGAGAAGETQY
V: TRBV11-2; J: TRBJ2-5; CDR3: ASSLVLAGIETQY
V: TRBV4-3; J: TRBJ2-3; CDR3: ASSQGLADTDTQY
V: TRBV19; J: TRBJ1-3; CDR3: ASSINQDSGNTIY
V: TRBV19; J: TRBJ2-3; CDR3: ATGWQGTDTQY
V: TRBV19; J: TRBJ2-1; CDR3: ASSIRVRGHEQF
V: TRBV5-1; J: TRBJ2-3; CDR3: ASSLRASGRSDTQY
V: TRBV29-1; J: TRBJ2-5; CDR3: SVAGRGNTDQETQY
V: TRBV9; J: TRBJ2-3; CDR3: ASSGSSGESTDTQY